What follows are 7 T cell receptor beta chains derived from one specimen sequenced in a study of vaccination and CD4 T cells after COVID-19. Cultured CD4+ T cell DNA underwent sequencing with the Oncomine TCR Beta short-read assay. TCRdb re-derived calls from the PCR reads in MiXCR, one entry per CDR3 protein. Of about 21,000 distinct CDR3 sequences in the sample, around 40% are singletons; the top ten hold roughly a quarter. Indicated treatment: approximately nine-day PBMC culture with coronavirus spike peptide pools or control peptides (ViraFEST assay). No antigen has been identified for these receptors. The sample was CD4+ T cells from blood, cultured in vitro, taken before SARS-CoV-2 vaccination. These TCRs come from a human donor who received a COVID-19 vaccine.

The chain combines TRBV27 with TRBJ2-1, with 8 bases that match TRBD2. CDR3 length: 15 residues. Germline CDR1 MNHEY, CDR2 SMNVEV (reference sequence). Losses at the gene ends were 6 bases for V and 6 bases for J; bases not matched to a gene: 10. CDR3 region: CASRPLWTSPNEQFF. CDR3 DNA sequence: TGTGCCAGCAGGCCCTTGTGGACTAGCCCCAATGAGCAGTTCTTC.

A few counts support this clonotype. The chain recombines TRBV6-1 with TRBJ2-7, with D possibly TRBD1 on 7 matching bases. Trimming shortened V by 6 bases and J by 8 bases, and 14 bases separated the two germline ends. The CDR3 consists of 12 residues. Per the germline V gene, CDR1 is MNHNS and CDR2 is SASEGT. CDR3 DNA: TGTGCCAGCAGCGGGGGACAGACTAAGCAGTACTTC. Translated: CASSGGQTKQYF.

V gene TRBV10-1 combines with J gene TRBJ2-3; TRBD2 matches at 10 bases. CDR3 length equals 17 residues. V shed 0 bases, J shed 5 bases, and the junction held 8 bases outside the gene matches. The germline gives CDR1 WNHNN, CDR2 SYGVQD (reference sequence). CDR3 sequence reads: CASSESKRGGFLDTQYF. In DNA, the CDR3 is TGCGCCAGCAGTGAGTCGAAGCGGGGGGGCTTTTTAGATACGCAGTATTTT.

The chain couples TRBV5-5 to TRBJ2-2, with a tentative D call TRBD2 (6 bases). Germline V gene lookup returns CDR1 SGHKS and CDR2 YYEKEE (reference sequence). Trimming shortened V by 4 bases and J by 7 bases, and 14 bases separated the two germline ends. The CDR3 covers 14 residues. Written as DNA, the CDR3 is TGTGCCAGCAGCCAGGAGATAGCGGTCGGGGAGCTGTTTTTT. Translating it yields CASSQEIAVGELFF.

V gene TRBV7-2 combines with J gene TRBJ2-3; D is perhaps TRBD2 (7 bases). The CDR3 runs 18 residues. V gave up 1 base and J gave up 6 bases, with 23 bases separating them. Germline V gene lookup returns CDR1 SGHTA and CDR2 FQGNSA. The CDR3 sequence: CASSLEVGGGRAGDTQYF. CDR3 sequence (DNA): TGTGCCAGCAGCTTAGAGGTGGGGGGGGGCCGTGCAGGGGATACGCAGTATTTT.

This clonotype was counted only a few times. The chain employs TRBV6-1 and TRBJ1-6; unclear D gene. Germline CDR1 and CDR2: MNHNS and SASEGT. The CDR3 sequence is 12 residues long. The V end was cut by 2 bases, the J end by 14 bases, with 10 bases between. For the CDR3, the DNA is TGTGCCAGCAGTGAATCGACTCGCGCCCTCCACTTT. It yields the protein CASSESTRALHF.

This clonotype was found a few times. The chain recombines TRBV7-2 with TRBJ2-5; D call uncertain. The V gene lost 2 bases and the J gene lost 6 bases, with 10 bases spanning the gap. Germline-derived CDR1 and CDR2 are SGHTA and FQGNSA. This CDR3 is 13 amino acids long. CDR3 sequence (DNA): TGTGCCAGCAGCTTATCAGTTTCGCAGACCCAGTACTTC. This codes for CASSLSVSQTQYF. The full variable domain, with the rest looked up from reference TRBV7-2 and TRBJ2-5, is GAGVSQSPSNKVTEKGKDVELRCDPISGHTALYWYRQSLGQGLEFLIYFQGNSAPDKSGLPSDRFSAERTGGSVSTLTIQRTQQEDSAVYLCASSLSVSQTQYFGPGTRLLVL.